This T cell receptor beta chain is from a study of blood T cell repertoires in COVID-19. Using immunoSEQ multiplex PCR, the repertoire was profiled, and TCRdb retains in-frame clones only, with some absent. The sample shows roughly 100,000 clones, 75% to 90% of them seen only once. Of note for this clone: One end of the junction fails to match germline, which may point to a read error.

The CDR3 totals 17 residues. Per the germline V gene, CDR1 is LGHDT and CDR2 is YNNKEL (reference sequence). The specimen was peripheral blood. The chain is built from TRBV3-1 (or the pseudogene TRBV3-2) and TRBJ2-1; 9 positions agree with TRBD2. The TCR originated in a woman of 80 years or more with acute or convalescent COVID-19. The CDR3 protein is CASRQVGGGATYNEQFF. CDR3 nucleotides: TGTGCCAGCAGACAAGTAGGCGGGGGGGCCACCTACAATGAGCAGTTCTTC.